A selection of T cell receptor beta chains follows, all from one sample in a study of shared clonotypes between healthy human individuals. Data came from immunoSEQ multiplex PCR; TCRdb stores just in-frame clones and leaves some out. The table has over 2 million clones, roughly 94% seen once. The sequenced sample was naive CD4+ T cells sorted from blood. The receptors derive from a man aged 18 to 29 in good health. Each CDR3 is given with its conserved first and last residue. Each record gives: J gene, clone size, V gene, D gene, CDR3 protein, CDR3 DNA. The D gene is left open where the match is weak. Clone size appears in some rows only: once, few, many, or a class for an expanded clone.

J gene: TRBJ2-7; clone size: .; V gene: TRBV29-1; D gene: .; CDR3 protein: CSVKGLGKDYEQYF; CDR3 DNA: TGCAGCGTCAAAGGGTTAGGGAAAGACTACGAGCAGTACTTC
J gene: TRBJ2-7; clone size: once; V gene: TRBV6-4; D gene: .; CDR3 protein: CASSDTRVYEQYF; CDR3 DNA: TGTGCCAGCAGTGATACACGGGTCTACGAGCAGTACTTC
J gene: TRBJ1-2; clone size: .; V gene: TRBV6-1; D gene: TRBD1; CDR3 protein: CASSEPGGLGYGYTF; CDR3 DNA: TGTGCCAGCAGTGAGCCAGGGGGATTGGGCTATGGCTACACCTTC
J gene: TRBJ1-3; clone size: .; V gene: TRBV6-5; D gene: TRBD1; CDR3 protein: CASSKGAVSGNTIYF; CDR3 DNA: TGTGCCAGCAGTAAGGGGGCCGTCTCTGGAAACACCATATATTTT
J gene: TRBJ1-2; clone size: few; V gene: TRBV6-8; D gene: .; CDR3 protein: CASSYDPRQPLNYGYTF; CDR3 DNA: TGTGCCAGCAGTTACGATCCGAGGCAACCCCTTAACTATGGCTACACCTTC
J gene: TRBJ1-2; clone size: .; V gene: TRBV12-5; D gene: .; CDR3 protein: CARVARNYGYTF; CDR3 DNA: TGTGCTAGGGTAGCGCGCAACTATGGCTACACCTTC
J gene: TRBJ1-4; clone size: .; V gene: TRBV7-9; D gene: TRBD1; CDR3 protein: CASSSPLQGRGEKLFF; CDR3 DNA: TGTGCCAGCAGCTCTCCATTACAGGGGAGAGGGGAAAAACTGTTTTTT
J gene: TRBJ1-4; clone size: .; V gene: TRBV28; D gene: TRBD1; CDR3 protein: CASSVRDSYEKLFF; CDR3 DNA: TGTGCCAGCAGTGTCCGGGACAGTTATGAAAAACTGTTTTTT
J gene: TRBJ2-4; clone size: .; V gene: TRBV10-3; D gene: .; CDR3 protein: CAISESRDTKNIQYF; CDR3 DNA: TGTGCCATCAGTGAGTCGAGGGACACTAAAAACATTCAGTACTTC
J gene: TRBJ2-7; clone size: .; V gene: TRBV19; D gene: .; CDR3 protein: CASSIDLLYEQYF; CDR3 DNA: TGTGCCAGTAGTATAGATCTTTTGTACGAGCAGTACTTC
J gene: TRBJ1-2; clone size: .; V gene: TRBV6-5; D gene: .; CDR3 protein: CASSPRNYGYTF; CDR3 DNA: TGTGCCAGCAGTCCACGAAACTATGGCTACACCTTC
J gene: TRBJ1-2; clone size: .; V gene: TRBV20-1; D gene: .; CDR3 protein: CSASYNYGYTF; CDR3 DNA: TGCAGTGCTTCTTATAACTATGGCTACACCTTC
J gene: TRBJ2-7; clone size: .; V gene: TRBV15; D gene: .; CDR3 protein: CATSVLVMGSYEQYF; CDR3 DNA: TGTGCCACCAGCGTATTGGTAATGGGCAGCTACGAGCAGTACTTC
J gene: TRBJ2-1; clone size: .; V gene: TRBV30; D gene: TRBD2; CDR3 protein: CAWSSGRAVFF; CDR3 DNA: TGTGCCTGGAGTAGCGGGAGGGCCGTGTTCTTC
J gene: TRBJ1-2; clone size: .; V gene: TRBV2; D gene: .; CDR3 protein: CASTKIGVPAGYTF; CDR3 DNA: TGTGCCAGCACCAAAATTGGGGTGCCCGCGGGCTACACCTTC
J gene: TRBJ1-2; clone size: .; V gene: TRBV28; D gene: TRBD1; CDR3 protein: CASSLADRVSGYTF; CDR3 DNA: TGTGCCAGCAGTTTAGCTGACAGGGTGAGTGGCTACACCTTC
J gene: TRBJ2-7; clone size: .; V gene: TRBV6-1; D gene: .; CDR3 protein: CASSDEWGRTYEQYF; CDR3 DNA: TGTGCCAGCAGTGACGAGTGGGGCAGGACCTACGAGCAGTACTTC
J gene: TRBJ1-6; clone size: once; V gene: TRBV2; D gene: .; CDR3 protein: CASSEGGGANSPLHF; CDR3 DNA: TGTGCCAGCAGTGAAGGTGGGGGGGCTAATTCACCCCTCCACTTT
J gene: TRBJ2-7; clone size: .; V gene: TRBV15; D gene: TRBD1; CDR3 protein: CATSRDRGQYEQYF; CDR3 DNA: TGTGCCACCAGCCGGGACAGGGGTCAGTACGAGCAGTACTTC
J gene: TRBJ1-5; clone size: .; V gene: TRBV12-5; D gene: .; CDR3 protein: CASGTSPTEASSNQPQHF; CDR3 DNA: TGTGCTAGTGGTACTTCACCAACGGAGGCGTCTAGCAATCAGCCCCAGCATTTT
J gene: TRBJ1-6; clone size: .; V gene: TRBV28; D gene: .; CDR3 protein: CASSLGGAGNSPLHF; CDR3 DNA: TGTGCCAGCAGTTTGGGGGGCGCAGGCAATTCACCCCTCCACTTT
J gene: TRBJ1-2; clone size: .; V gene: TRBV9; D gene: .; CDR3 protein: CASSAIDGVGYTF; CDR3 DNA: TGTGCCAGCAGCGCTATAGATGGGGTCGGCTACACCTTC
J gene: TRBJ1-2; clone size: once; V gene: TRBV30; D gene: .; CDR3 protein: CAWSRVRDGYTF; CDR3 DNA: TGTGCCTGGTCCAGGGTTAGGGATGGCTACACCTTC
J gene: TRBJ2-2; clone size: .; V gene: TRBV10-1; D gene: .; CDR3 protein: CASSASGRSGELFF; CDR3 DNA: TGCGCCAGCAGTGCGTCAGGGCGAAGCGGGGAGCTGTTTTTT
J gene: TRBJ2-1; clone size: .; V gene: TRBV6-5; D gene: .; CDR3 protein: CASSYYSPQGNEQFF; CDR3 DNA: TGTGCCAGCAGTTACTACAGCCCTCAAGGGAATGAGCAGTTCTTC
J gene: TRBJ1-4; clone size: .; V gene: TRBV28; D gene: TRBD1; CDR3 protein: CASSAGGAAANEKLFF; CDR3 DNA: TGTGCCAGCAGTGCAGGGGGCGCGGCGGCTAATGAAAAACTGTTTTTT
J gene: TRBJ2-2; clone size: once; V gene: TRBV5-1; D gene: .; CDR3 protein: CASRDSSFTGELFF; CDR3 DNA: TGCGCCAGCCGGGACTCCAGTTTTACGGGGGAGCTGTTTTTT
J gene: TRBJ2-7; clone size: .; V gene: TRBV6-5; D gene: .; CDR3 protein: CASSNPETYEQYF; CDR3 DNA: TGTGCCAGCAGCAACCCGGAGACCTACGAGCAGTACTTC
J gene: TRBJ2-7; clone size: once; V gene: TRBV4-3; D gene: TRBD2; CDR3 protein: CASSQRTSGRIYEQYF; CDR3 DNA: TGCGCCAGCAGCCAGAGGACTAGCGGAAGAATCTACGAGCAGTACTTC
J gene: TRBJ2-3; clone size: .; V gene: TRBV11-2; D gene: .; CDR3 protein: CASSPRQKISSTDTQYF; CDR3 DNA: TGTGCCAGCAGCCCCAGACAGAAAATTTCTAGCACAGATACGCAGTATTTT
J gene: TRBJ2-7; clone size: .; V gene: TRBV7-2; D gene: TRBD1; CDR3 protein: CASSATGGHFYEQYF; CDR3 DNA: TGTGCCAGCAGCGCAACAGGGGGGCACTTCTACGAGCAGTACTTC
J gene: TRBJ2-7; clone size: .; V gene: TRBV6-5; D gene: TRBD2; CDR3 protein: CASRRASGNYEQYF; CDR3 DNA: TGTGCCAGCAGACGGGCTAGCGGAAACTACGAGCAGTACTTC
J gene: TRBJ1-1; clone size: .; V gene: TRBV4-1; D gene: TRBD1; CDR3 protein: CANSPLTGSTEAFF; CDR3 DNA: TGCGCCAACAGCCCATTGACAGGGAGCACTGAAGCTTTCTTT
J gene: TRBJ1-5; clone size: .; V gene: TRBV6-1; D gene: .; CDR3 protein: CASTGQTNQPQHF; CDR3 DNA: TGTGCCAGCACGGGCCAGACCAATCAGCCCCAGCATTTT
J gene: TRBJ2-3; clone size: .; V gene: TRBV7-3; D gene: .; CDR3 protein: CASSLVRADTQYF; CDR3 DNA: TGTGCCAGCAGCTTAGTACGGGCAGATACGCAGTATTTT
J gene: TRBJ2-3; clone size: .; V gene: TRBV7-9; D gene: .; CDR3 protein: CASSPFSLNTDTQYF; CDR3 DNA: TGTGCCAGCAGCCCTTTTTCTTTGAACACAGATACGCAGTATTTT
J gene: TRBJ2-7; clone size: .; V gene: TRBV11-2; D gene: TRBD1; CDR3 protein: CASSRRQGAGYEQYF; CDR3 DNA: TGTGCCAGCAGCCGCCGACAGGGGGCTGGGTACGAGCAGTACTTC
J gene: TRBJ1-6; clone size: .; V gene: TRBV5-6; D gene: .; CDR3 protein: CASSPPGARNSPLHF; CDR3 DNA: TGTGCCAGCAGCCCCCCAGGGGCTAGGAATTCACCCCTCCACTTT
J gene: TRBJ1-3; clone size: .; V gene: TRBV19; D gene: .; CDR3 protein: CASSSTIRAPRGNTIYF; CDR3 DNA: TGTGCCAGTAGCTCAACAATACGGGCCCCTCGGGGAAACACCATATATTTT
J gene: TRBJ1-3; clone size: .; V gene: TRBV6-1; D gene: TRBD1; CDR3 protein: CASSEGLGQDGNTIYF; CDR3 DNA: TGTGCCAGCAGTGAAGGATTGGGACAGGATGGAAACACCATATATTTT
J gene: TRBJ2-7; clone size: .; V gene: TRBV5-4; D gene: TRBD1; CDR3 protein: CASSLGQDYEQYF; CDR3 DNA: TGTGCCAGCAGCTTAGGACAGGACTACGAGCAGTACTTC
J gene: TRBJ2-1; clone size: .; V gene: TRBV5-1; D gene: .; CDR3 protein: CASSLSAVNEQFF; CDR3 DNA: TGCGCCAGCAGCTTAAGTGCCGTGAATGAGCAGTTCTTC
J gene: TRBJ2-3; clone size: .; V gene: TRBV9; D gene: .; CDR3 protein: CASSVTQAGDTQYF; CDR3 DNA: TGTGCCAGCAGCGTAACCCAGGCGGGGGATACGCAGTATTTT
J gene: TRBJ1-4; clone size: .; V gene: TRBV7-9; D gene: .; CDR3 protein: CASSLDVSGPNEKLFF; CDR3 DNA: TGTGCCAGCAGCTTAGACGTATCGGGGCCTAATGAAAAACTGTTTTTT
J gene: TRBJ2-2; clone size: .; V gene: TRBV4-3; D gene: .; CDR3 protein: CASRPSLGVANTGELFF; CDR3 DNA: TGCGCCAGCAGACCCTCCTTAGGGGTTGCGAACACCGGGGAGCTGTTTTTT
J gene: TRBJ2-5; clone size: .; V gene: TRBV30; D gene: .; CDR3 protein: CAWNLGTQETQYF; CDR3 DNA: TGTGCCTGGAACTTGGGAACCCAAGAGACCCAGTACTTC
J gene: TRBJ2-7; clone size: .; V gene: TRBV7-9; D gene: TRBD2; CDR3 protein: CATRLPLAGNYEQYF; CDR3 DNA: TGTGCCACTCGTCTGCCACTAGCGGGAAACTACGAGCAGTACTTC
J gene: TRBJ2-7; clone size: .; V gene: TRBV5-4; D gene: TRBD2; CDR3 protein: CASSLDPSGSYEQYF; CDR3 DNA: TGTGCCAGCAGCTTGGATCCTAGCGGGAGCTACGAGCAGTACTTC